This entry describes one TCR beta chain. The target antigen is unknown. The sample belongs to a study of vaccination effects on CD4 cells after COVID-19. Study-level background: The cohort was immunized with two doses of either the BNT162b2 or mRNA-1273 vaccine.

Assay used: immunoSEQ multiplex PCR; TCRdb lists only in-frame clones, some missing. The sample yields under 80,000 clones, around 78% seen once. CDR1 is SGHNT and CDR2 is YYREEE in the germline V gene (reference sequence). V lost 2 bases and J lost 7; bases outside the gene matches: 1. This CDR3 comprises 15 residues. General study points: Marked contraction was observed in infection-induced and vaccine-induced clones late after vaccination.

Expansion of antigen-specific CD4+ T cells with viral peptide pools was carried out by the ViraFEST assay before sequencing. Cells that had been cultured for 10 days were the source of isolated CD4+ T cells. Nucleocapsid antibodies stayed negative before and after vaccination, showing no earlier SARS-CoV-2 infection. The researchers cultured around 2 million PBMC per well with roughly 11 IU/ml IL-2 and 8 to 10 ug/ml peptides. In the cultures, half the medium was exchanged for IL-2 medium on days 3 and 7. This specimen was CD4+ T cells from PBMCs cultured with SARS-CoV-2 spike peptides, taken before COVID-19 vaccination. The rearrangement joins TRBV5-4 to TRBJ2-1, with 15 bases lining up with TRBD2. This sequence was found in a human donor who received a COVID-19 vaccine. CDR3 region: CASSFGLAGGNEQFF. The CDR3 bases are TGTGCCAGCAGCTTTGGACTAGCGGGGGGGAATGAGCAGTTCTTC.